A single sample gave rise to the 27 T cell receptor beta chains below, sequenced in a study of blood T cell repertoires in COVID-19. The table came from immunoSEQ multiplex PCR; TCRdb's copy has only in-frame clones and leaves some out. The data show about 97,000 clones, roughly 85% seen once. The sequenced material came from peripheral blood. The receptors shown here come from a man aged 45-65 years with active COVID-19.

V gene TRBV6-5 combines with J gene TRBJ1-1, with D possibly being TRBD1 (5 bases). CDR1 MNHEY and CDR2 SVGAGI come from the germline V gene. Trimming cost V 2 bases and J 3 bases, with 16 bases left between them. This CDR3 has 16 amino acids. The CDR3 DNA reads TGTGCCAGCAGTTACGGATCAGGGCGAGGCGACACTGAAGCTTTCTTT. This sequence encodes CASSYGSGRGDTEAFF.

This clone was recorded a few times. V gene TRBV27 combines with J gene TRBJ2-6, with D tentatively TRBD1 (6 bases). Germline V CDR1 and CDR2: MNHEY, SMNVEV (reference sequence). The CDR3 is made up of 13 amino acids. Trimming removed 11 bases from V and 4 bases from J, with 12 bases in between. In DNA form, the CDR3 reads TGTGCCGCCTGGGGGCCCGGGGCCAACGTCCTGACTTTC. This encodes CAAWGPGANVLTF.

CDR3 nucleotide sequence: TGTGCCAGCAGTTACATCGGGGGGTCGGTCAATGAGCAGTTCTTC. This encodes CASSYIGGSVNEQFF. The gene calls are TRBV6-5 and TRBJ2-1, with 7 positions matching TRBD2. This CDR3 is built from 15 residues. V lost 2 bases, J lost 6 bases, and 7 bases stayed unmatched. The V gene's germline CDR1 is MNHEY and CDR2 SVGAGI.

The chain has TRBV4-1 and TRBJ1-1; possibly TRBD1 for D (5 bases). CDR1 and CDR2 (germline): MGHRA, YSYEKL. V was cut by 4 bases and J by 2 bases, with 17 bases left in between. This CDR3 region has 16 residues. The CDR3 reads CASSPQVTAGNTEAFF. For the CDR3, the DNA is TGCGCCAGCAGCCCCCAGGTGACAGCGGGTAACACTGAAGCTTTCTTT.

J is TRBJ1-5 and V is TRBV15, with D maybe TRBD1 (6 bases). Germline CDR1 LNHNV, CDR2 YYDKDF (reference sequence). Trimming took 0 bases from V and 6 from J, leaving 12 bases between them. CDR3 size: 15 residues. The CDR3 DNA follows: TGTGCCACCAGCAGAGACAGGGGAGTAGGTCAGCCCCAGCATTTT. Residues: CATSRDRGVGQPQHF.

The chain recombines TRBV18 with TRBJ2-3, with TRBD2 identical over 14 bases. With 2 bases clipped from V and 3 bases from J, the junction kept 7 bases outside the gene matches. CDR3 length: 18 amino acids. Germline values: CDR1 KGHSH, CDR2 LQKENI. The CDR3 here is CASSPTGLAGVKTDTQYF. CDR3 nucleotide sequence: TGTGCCAGCTCACCAACGGGACTAGCGGGGGTAAAAACAGATACGCAGTATTTT. The variable domain in full, completed from reference TRBV18 and TRBJ2-3, reads NAGVMQNPRHLVRRRGQEARLRCSPMKGHSHVYWYRQLPEEGLKFMVYLQKENIIDESGMPKERFSAEFPKEGPSILRIQQVVRGDSAAYFCASSPTGLAGVKTDTQYFGPGTRLTVL.

This chain uses TRBV7-9 with TRBJ1-3, with no clear D. The CDR3 has 15 residues. Per germline, CDR1 SEHNR and CDR2 FQNEAQ (reference sequence). Trimming stripped 4 bases from V and 0 bases from J, with 10 bases between. CDR3 region: CASSSQSVSGNTIYF. The CDR3 bases are TGTGCCAGCAGCTCCCAGTCCGTCTCTGGAAACACCATATATTTT.

The chain links TRBV7-2 to TRBJ1-3; TRBD1 matches at 10 bases. CDR3 size: 14 residues. V lost 6 bases and J lost 4; bases outside the gene matches: 3. Per the germline V gene, CDR1 is SGHTA and CDR2 is FQGNSA. The CDR3 sequence is CASRGTGAGNTIYF. In DNA, the CDR3 is TGTGCCAGCAGGGGGACAGGGGCCGGAAACACCATATATTTT.

The chain combines TRBV20-1 with TRBJ2-7; TRBD1 agrees at 8 bases. The V gene end was trimmed by 3 bases and the J gene end by 4 bases; junction bases not matched to a gene: 8. The length of the CDR3 is 14 residues. The germline V gene has CDR1 DFQATT and CDR2 SNEGSKA (reference sequence). The CDR3 coding sequence is TGCAGTGCTAGTTTTAGGCAGGGGGCTTACGAGCAGTACTTC. This codes for CSASFRQGAYEQYF.

The rearrangement joins TRBV4-1 to TRBJ2-7; D not resolved. Trimming left V 1 base short and J 5 bases short, with 15 bases between. The germline V gene encodes CDR1 MGHRA and CDR2 YSYEKL. The CDR3 extends over 15 amino acids. CDR3 sequence reads: CASSQVTVWSDEQYF. The CDR3, as DNA: TGCGCCAGCAGCCAAGTTACAGTTTGGTCCGACGAGCAGTACTTC.

This clone was seen a single time. J is TRBJ2-3 and V is TRBV7-2; TRBD2 agrees at 9 bases. The CDR3 contains 16 residues. J was trimmed by 5 bases and V by 2 bases; bases with no gene match: 8. Germline-derived CDR1 and CDR2 are SGHTA and FQGNSA. CDR3 DNA sequence: TGTGCCAGCAGCTTAAGGGCGGGGGGGTTGGTAGATACGCAGTATTTT. It encodes CASSLRAGGLVDTQYF.

The gene calls are TRBV7-2 and TRBJ2-3; D perhaps matches TRBD2 (5 bases). Germline CDR1 reads SGHTA; CDR2 reads FQGNSA. V was clipped by 4 bases and J by 3 bases, with 11 bases between them. This CDR3 has 14 amino acids. DNA for the CDR3: TGTGCCAGCAGCTCCCGGGGTAGGACAGATACGCAGTATTTT. Protein: CASSSRGRTDTQYF.

This clone appeared a few times. The chain links TRBV7-2 to TRBJ2-2, with D unclear. The germline V gene has CDR1 SGHTA and CDR2 FQGNSA. V lost 1 base and J lost 1, with 4 bases in between. The CDR3 is 14 residues long. The CDR3 DNA follows: TGTGCCAGCAGCTTAGACAGGAACACCGGGGAGCTGTTTTTT. Residues: CASSLDRNTGELFF.

The chain carries TRBV30 and TRBJ1-5; the D gene is possibly TRBD1 (5 bases). The length of the CDR3 is 13 residues. In germline, CDR1 is GTSNPN, CDR2 SVGIG (reference sequence). The germline V and J ends were trimmed by 1 base and 7 bases, with 11 bases remaining between them. The CDR3, as DNA: TGTGCCTGGAGTGCCGGACAACGACAGCCCCAGCATTTT. It encodes CAWSAGQRQPQHF.

The CDR3 bases are TGTGCCAGCAGTTTATCGTCGTGGCTAGCGGCCAACCAAGAGACCCAGTACTTC. Residues: CASSLSSWLAANQETQYF. The chain uses TRBV27 and TRBJ2-5; 7 bases map to TRBD2. The CDR3 covers 18 residues. Germline values: CDR1 MNHEY, CDR2 SMNVEV (reference sequence). The V gene end was trimmed by 0 bases and the J gene end by 0 bases; junction bases not matched to a gene: 10.

The chain combines TRBV14 with TRBJ2-7, with D uncertain. Looked up from germline, CDR1 is SGHDN and CDR2 is FVKESK. The CDR3 is 12 residues long. Trimming took 2 bases from V and 6 from J, leaving 8 bases between them. CDR3 protein: CASSQLSFEQYF. DNA for the CDR3: TGTGCCAGCAGCCAATTGAGTTTCGAGCAGTACTTC.

This chain connects TRBV27 to TRBJ2-7, with 7 nucleotides matching TRBD1. The CDR3 totals 16 residues. Germline assignment: CDR1 MNHEY and CDR2 SMNVEV (reference sequence). The J segment lost 7 bases and the V segment lost 2 bases, leaving 14 bases of the junction unmatched. The chain's CDR3 is CASSLRRWTGLVEQYF. The CDR3 coding sequence is TGTGCCAGCAGTTTAAGACGCTGGACAGGTCTGGTGGAGCAGTACTTC.

This clone is a singleton in its sample. This rearrangement joins TRBV5-4 to TRBJ2-1; 11 bases align to TRBD2. The CDR3 covers 15 residues. V trimming: 0 bases; J trimming: 7 bases; junction bases outside the gene matches: 3. Germline lookup yields CDR1 SGHNT and CDR2 YYREEE (reference sequence). For the CDR3, the DNA is TGTGCCAGCAGCTTGGTAGCGGGGGGGCGAAATGAGCAGTTCTTC. Residues: CASSLVAGGRNEQFF.

The chain carries TRBV7-9 and TRBJ1-1, with unresolved D. The CDR3 has 17 residues. Germline V lookup: CDR1 SEHNR, CDR2 FQNEAQ (reference sequence). Trimming took off 0 bases at V and 3 bases at J, with 17 bases between the two ends. The CDR3 region is CASSLALWGVEDTEAFF. As DNA, the CDR3 is TGTGCCAGCAGCTTAGCGCTTTGGGGAGTTGAGGACACTGAAGCTTTCTTT. Supplemented by reference TRBV7-9 and TRBJ1-1, the full variable domain reads DTGVSQNPRHKITKRGQNVTFRCDPISEHNRLYWYRQTLGQGPEFLTYFQNEAQLEKSRLLSDRFSAERPKGSFSTLEIQRTEQGDSAMYLCASSLALWGVEDTEAFFGQGTRLTVV.

The chain combines TRBV10-3 with TRBJ2-3; D not certain. The CDR3 has 13 amino acids. V dropped 9 bases and J dropped 1 base, with 11 bases sitting between them. The germline V gene has CDR1 ENHRY and CDR2 SYGVKD. The CDR3 DNA reads as TGTGCCATAAATGAAGGAGGCACAGATACGCAGTATTTT. It yields the protein CAINEGGTDTQYF.

With respect to this clone: The same CDR3 arises from other DNA sequences in this sample as well. V and J are TRBV6-6 and TRBJ1-2, with 8 bases that match TRBD1. J gave up 5 bases and V 6 bases, and 5 bases lay outside the gene matches. The CDR3 consists of 13 residues. Germline CDR1 and CDR2: MNHNY and SVGAGI (reference sequence). This CDR3 reads CASSPDRAYGYTF. As DNA, the CDR3 is TGTGCCAGCAGCCCGGACAGGGCTTATGGCTACACCTTC.

The chain has TRBV25-1 and TRBJ2-3, with 10 bases fitting TRBD1. V shed 8 bases and J 7 bases; nucleotides not matched to a gene: 12. The CDR3 has 15 amino acids. Germline CDR1 and CDR2: MGHDK and SYGVNS. This CDR3 is CASPSPGTGDYTQYF. CDR3 DNA sequence: TGTGCCAGCCCTAGCCCCGGGACAGGGGACTATACGCAGTATTTT.

The chain uses TRBV7-7 and TRBJ2-2; D unclear. Per the germline V gene, CDR1 is SSHAT and CDR2 is FNYEAQ (reference sequence). The length of the CDR3 is 12 residues. V lost 4 bases and J lost 6, with 6 bases in between. The CDR3 loop reads CASSSGSGELFF. The CDR3 DNA reads TGTGCCAGCAGCTCGGGTTCCGGGGAGCTGTTTTTT.

The J gene is TRBJ2-2, the V gene TRBV30, with D possibly being TRBD2 (5 bases). Trimming removed 3 bases at V and 4 bases at J, with 12 bases between. The CDR3 totals 14 residues. Germline CDR1 reads GTSNPN; CDR2 reads SVGIG (reference sequence). The CDR3 reads CAWRIAGSTGELFF. CDR3 in DNA: TGTGCCTGGAGGATCGCTGGGAGCACCGGGGAGCTGTTTTTT. Full variable domain (missing parts from reference TRBV30 and TRBJ2-2): SQTIHQWPATLVQPVGSPLSLECTVEGTSNPNLYWYRQAAGRGLQLLFYSVGIGQISSEVPQNLSASRPQDRQFILSSKKLLLSDSGFYLCAWRIAGSTGELFFGEGSRLTVL.

This chain connects TRBV5-4 to TRBJ2-1; possibly TRBD1 for D (5 bases). The CDR3 totals 13 residues. V lost 9 bases, J lost 8 bases, and 18 bases lay in between. Germline assignment: CDR1 SGHNT and CDR2 YYREEE (reference sequence). CDR3 nucleotides: TGTGCCACAAGCAGGGAATGGGCCCATGAGCAGTTCTTC. This sequence encodes CATSREWAHEQFF.

This chain uses TRBV5-1 with TRBJ1-1; 9 bases match TRBD1. The CDR3 has 14 residues. Germline values: CDR1 SGHRS, CDR2 YFSETQ. J lost 4 bases, V lost 3 bases, and 4 bases had no gene match. This CDR3 reads CASSWTGAVTEAFF. The CDR3 nucleotides are TGCGCCAGCAGCTGGACAGGGGCCGTCACTGAAGCTTTCTTT.

The chain has TRBV7-2 and TRBJ1-5; 8 nucleotides agree with TRBD1. Germline V CDR1 and CDR2: SGHTA, FQGNSA. V was pared by 5 bases and J by 6 bases, with 9 bases of the junction left unmatched. This CDR3 contains 15 residues. DNA for the CDR3: TGTGCCAGCAGCAATGACAGGGGCGGGGGTCAGCCCCAGCATTTT. It translates to CASSNDRGGGQPQHF.